This entry lists 16 T cell receptor beta chains sequenced from one sample in a study of T cell responses to AZD1222 COVID-19 vaccine. Generated by immunoSEQ multiplex PCR, the TCRdb table keeps only in-frame clones and is missing some. Here the sample spans 200,000 or so clones, around 90% being singletons. The sequencing here drew on peripheral blood, taken on day 0 of AZD1222 vaccination. All receptors derive from an adult in good health.

This sequence joins TRBV5-1 and TRBJ2-3, with TRBD2 identical over 7 bases. V was clipped by 5 bases and J by 2 bases; unmatched bases: 5. CDR3 length equals 14 residues. Germline V gene sequence: CDR1 SGHRS, CDR2 YFSETQ. DNA for the CDR3: TGCGCCAGCAGAGGGCGGGGGTCCACAGATACGCAGTATTTT. Its protein product is CASRGRGSTDTQYF.

The V and J genes are TRBV7-9 and TRBJ1-3; D gene uncertain. Germline loops: CDR1 SEHNR, CDR2 FQNEAQ (reference sequence). The CDR3 runs to 12 residues. This CDR3 is CAAWRSGNTIYF. The CDR3 bases are TGTGCAGCCTGGAGGTCTGGAAACACCATATATTTT.

CDR3 protein: CAGHFALGVLRRYQETQYF. CDR3 nucleotide sequence: TGTGCCGGGCACTTCGCACTAGGGGTGCTAAGGCGGTACCAAGAGACCCAGTACTTC. The rearrangement joins TRBV11-3 to TRBJ2-5; either TRBD1 or TRBD2 may supply D (5 bases each). In germline, CDR1 is SGHNT, CDR2 YENEEA. This CDR3 has 19 amino acids. Trimming removed 11 bases at V and 0 bases at J, with 31 bases between.

J is TRBJ1-1 and V is TRBV28; D is uncertain. V was cut by 5 bases and J by 1 base, with 11 bases left in between. Germline CDR1 and CDR2: MDHEN and SYDVKM. The CDR3 runs 14 residues. Written as DNA, the CDR3 is TGTGCCAGCAGTCCGTCCGGCAGGAACACTGAAGCTTTCTTT. It encodes CASSPSGRNTEAFF.

This chain joins TRBV5-4 and TRBJ1-2; D is undetermined. This CDR3 is 13 amino acids long. V was trimmed by 2 bases and J by 5 bases, leaving 10 bases between them. Germline CDR1 and CDR2: SGHNT and YYREEE (reference sequence). The DNA of the CDR3 is TGTGCCAGCAGCTTATTTGACATTTATGGCTACACCTTC. Encoded protein: CASSLFDIYGYTF.

This chain uses TRBV24-1 with TRBJ2-3; no clear D gene. V was trimmed by 4 bases and J by 2 bases, leaving 3 bases between them. The CDR3 is 12 amino acids. Germline CDR1 reads KGHDR; CDR2 reads SFDVKD. The DNA of the CDR3 is TGTGCCACCAGTGAAACCACAGATACGCAGTATTTT. This gives the protein CATSETTDTQYF.

This sequence joins TRBV5-1 and TRBJ2-1, with 10 bases lining up with TRBD2. Germline loops: CDR1 SGHRS, CDR2 YFSETQ. The CDR3 length is 15 residues. The V and J ends lost 0 bases and 6 bases, in that order; junction bases with no gene match: 3. CDR3 bases: TGCGCCAGCAGCTTGGCGGTAGCGGGGGGCAATGAGCAGTTCTTC. Translated: CASSLAVAGGNEQFF.

The rearrangement links TRBV6-1 to TRBJ2-1; 8 bases agree with TRBD2. The germline V gene encodes CDR1 MNHNS and CDR2 SASEGT. This CDR3 is built from 16 residues. Losses at the gene ends were 2 bases for V and 4 bases for J; bases not matched to a gene: 7. CDR3 DNA sequence: TGTGCCAGCAGTGAATCGGGGGGGCCTTTGTACAATGAGCAGTTCTTC. Its protein product is CASSESGGPLYNEQFF.

The chain is built from TRBV7-8 and TRBJ2-3; D is possibly TRBD1 (6 bases). From germline, CDR1 is SGHVS and CDR2 FQNEAQ. Trimming took off 5 bases at V and 2 bases at J, with 17 bases between the two ends. This CDR3 has 16 residues. The CDR3 DNA sequence: TGTGCCAGCAGCCCCACAGGGCGGACCTTCACAGATACGCAGTATTTT. Translated, it gives CASSPTGRTFTDTQYF.

J is TRBJ1-5 and V is TRBV27; weak D call: TRBD1 (6 bases). CDR1 and CDR2 from the germline V gene are MNHEY and SMNVEV (reference sequence). The CDR3 runs 13 residues. The germline V and J ends were trimmed by 2 bases and 9 bases, with 11 bases remaining between them. CDR3 loop: CASSLTGQGPQHF. The CDR3 DNA reads as TGTGCCAGCAGTTTAACAGGGCAAGGGCCCCAGCATTTT.

This chain links TRBV19 with TRBJ1-5, with no clear D. CDR3 size: 14 residues. The V gene lost 7 bases and the J gene lost 4 bases, with 14 bases spanning the gap. The V gene's germline CDR1 is LNHDA and CDR2 SQIVND (reference sequence). CDR3 protein: CASTPAEANQPQHF. The CDR3 DNA reads TGTGCCAGTACCCCGGCGGAGGCGAATCAGCCCCAGCATTTT.

This clone was seen a single time. The chain joins TRBV7-9 to TRBJ1-4; 9 bases fit TRBD1. CDR3 size: 15 residues. V shed 5 bases and J 7 bases; nucleotides not matched to a gene: 8. The germline CDR1 and CDR2 sequences are SEHNR and FQNEAQ (reference sequence). The CDR3 reads CASSREQGAGEKLFF. CDR3 DNA: TGTGCCAGCAGCCGGGAACAGGGGGCGGGTGAAAAACTGTTTTTT.

The V and J genes are TRBV28 and TRBJ1-4; D is possibly TRBD1 (5 bases). The V and J ends lost 4 bases and 8 bases respectively, with 11 bases between them. Germline-derived CDR1 and CDR2 are MDHEN and SYDVKM. This CDR3 region has 13 residues. The CDR3 sequence is CASSYRGREKLFF. In nucleotides, the CDR3 is TGTGCCAGCAGTTACCGGGGGAGGGAAAAACTGTTTTTT.

The chain has TRBV28 and TRBJ2-7; 7 positions match TRBD1. The V segment lost 3 bases and the J segment 3 bases; nucleotides outside the gene matches: 5. The germline gives CDR1 MDHEN, CDR2 SYDVKM. The CDR3 contains 14 residues. CDR3: CASSLQGDGYEQYF. Written as DNA, the CDR3 is TGTGCCAGCAGTTTGCAGGGGGACGGCTACGAGCAGTACTTC.

The J gene is TRBJ2-5, the V gene TRBV19; 14 bases match TRBD2. The junction had 12 bases not matched to a gene; V was cut back by 8 bases and J by 4 bases. CDR1 is LNHDA and CDR2 is SQIVND in the germline V gene (reference sequence). This CDR3 contains 17 residues. The CDR3 DNA follows: TGTGCCAGTGCCGCGGGGGGACTAGCGGGAGTCCTAGAGACCCAGTACTTC. Encoded protein: CASAAGGLAGVLETQYF.

This clone was detected only a few times. The chain uses TRBV3-1 (or the pseudogene TRBV3-2) and TRBJ2-5; D gene uncertain. In germline, CDR1 is LGHDT, CDR2 YNNKEL (reference sequence). Trimming removed 1 base at V and 5 bases at J, with 11 bases between. This CDR3 has 14 amino acids. The CDR3 DNA reads as TGTGCCAGCAGCCAAGGACACGCCCGCGAGACCCAGTACTTC. It translates to CASSQGHARETQYF.